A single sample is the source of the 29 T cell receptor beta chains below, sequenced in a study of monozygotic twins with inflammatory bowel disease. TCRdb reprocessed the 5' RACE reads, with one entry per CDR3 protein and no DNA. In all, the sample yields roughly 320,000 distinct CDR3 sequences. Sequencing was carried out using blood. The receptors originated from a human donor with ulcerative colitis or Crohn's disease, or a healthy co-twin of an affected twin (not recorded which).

CDR3 region: CASSLEFLEQFF. This chain connects TRBV7-9 to TRBJ2-1. Germline V gives CDR1 SEHNR, CDR2 FQNEAQ (reference sequence). CDR3 length: 12 amino acids.

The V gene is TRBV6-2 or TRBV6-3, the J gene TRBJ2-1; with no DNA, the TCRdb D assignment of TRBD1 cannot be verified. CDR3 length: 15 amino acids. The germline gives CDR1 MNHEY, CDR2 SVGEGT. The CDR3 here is CASSPTGVLYNEQFF.

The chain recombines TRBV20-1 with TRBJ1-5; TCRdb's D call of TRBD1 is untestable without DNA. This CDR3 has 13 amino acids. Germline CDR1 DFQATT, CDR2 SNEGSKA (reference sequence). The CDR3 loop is CSARGQGDQPQHF.

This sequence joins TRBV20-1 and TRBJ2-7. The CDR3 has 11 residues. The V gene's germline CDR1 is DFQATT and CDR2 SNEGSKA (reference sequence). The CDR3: CSASPSYEQYF.

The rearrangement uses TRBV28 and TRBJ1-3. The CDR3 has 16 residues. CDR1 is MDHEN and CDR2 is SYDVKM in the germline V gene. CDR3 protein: CASSSPGQGAGNTIYF.

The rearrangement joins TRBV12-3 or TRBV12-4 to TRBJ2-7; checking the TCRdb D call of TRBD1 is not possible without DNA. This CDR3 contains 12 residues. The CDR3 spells CASSPLWGEQYF.

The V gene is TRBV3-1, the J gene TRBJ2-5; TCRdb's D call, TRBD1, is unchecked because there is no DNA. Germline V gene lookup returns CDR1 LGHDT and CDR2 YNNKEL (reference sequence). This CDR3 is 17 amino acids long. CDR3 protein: CASSRRGEGGGSETQYF.

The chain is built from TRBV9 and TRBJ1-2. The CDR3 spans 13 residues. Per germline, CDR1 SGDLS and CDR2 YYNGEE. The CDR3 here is CASSATTGFGYTF.

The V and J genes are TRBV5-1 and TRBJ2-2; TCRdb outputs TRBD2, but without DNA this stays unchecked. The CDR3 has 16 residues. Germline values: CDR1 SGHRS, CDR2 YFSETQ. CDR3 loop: CASSLQGGTNTGELFF.

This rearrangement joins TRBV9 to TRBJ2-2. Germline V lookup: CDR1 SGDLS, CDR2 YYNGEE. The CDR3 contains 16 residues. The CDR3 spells CASSVGSSGFTGELFF.

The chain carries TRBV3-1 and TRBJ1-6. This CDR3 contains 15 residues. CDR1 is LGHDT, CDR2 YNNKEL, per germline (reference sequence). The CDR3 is CASSQGVRLNSPLHF.

The CDR3 loop is CSVSGGQGGRYLNTEAFF. V usage is TRBV29-1 and J usage is TRBJ1-1; TCRdb picks TRBD1, but there is no DNA to check that call. CDR1 and CDR2 from the germline V gene are SQVTM and ANQGSEA. This CDR3 comprises 18 residues. Full variable domain (remainder filled in from reference TRBV29-1 and TRBJ1-1): SAVISQKPSRDICQRGTSLTIQCQVDSQVTMMFWYRQQPGQSLTLIATANQGSEATYESGFVIDKFPISRPNLTFSTLTVSNMSPEDSSIYLCSVSGGQGGRYLNTEAFFGQGTRLTVV.

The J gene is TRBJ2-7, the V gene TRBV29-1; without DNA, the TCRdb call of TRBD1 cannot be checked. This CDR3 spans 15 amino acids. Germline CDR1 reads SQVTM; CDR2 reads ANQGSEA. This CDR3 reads CSVEGTGGRSYEQYF.

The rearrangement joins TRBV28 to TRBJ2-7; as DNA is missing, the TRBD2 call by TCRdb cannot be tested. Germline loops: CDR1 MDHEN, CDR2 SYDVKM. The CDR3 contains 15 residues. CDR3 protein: CASSFSGLAGREQYF.

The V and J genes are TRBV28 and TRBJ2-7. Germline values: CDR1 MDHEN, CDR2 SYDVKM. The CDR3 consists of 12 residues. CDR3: CTSFGETYEQYF. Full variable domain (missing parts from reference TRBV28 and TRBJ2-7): DVKVTQSSRYLVKRTGEKVFLECVQDMDHENMFWYRQDPGLGLRLIYFSYDVKMKEKGDIPEGYSVSREKKERFSLILESASTNQTSMYLCTSFGETYEQYFGPGTRLTVT.

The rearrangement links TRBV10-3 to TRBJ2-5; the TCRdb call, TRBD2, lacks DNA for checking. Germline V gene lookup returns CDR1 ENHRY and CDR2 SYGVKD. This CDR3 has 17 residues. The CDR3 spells CAISDGLAGGGLETQYF.

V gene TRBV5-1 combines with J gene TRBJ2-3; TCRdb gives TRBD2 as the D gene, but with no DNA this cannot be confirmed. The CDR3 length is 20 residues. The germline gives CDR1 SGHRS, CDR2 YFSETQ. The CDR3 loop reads CASSLGRPGTSGGAPDTQYF.

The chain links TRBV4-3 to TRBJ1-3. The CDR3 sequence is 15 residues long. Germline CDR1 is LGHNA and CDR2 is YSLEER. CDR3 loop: CASSQEVAGGNTIYF.

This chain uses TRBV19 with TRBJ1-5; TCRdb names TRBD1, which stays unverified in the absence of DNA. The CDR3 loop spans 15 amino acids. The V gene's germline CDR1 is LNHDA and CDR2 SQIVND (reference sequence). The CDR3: CASSNQQGLNQPQHF.

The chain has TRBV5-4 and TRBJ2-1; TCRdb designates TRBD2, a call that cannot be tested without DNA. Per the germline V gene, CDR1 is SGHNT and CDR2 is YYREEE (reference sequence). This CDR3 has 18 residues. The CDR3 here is CASSGGLAGGSTGNEQFF.

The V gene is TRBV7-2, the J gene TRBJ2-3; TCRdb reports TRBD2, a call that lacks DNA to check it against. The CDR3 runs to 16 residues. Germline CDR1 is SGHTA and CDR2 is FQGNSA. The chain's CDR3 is CASSGEGLAISDTQYF.

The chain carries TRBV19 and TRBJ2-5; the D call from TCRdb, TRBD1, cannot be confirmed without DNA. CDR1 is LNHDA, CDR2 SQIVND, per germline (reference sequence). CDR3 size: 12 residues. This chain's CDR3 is CASSNRGETQYF.

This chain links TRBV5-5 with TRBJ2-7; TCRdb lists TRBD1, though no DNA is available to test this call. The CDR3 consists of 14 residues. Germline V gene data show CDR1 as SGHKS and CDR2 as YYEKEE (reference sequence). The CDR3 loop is CASSLRQGVSEQYF.

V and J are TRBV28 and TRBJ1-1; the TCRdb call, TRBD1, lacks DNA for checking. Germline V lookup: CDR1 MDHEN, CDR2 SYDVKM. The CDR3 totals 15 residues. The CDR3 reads CASSLFAPRGAEAFF.

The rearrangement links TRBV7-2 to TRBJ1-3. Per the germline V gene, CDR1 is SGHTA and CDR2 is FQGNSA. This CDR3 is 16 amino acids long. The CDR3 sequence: CASSRPTASSGNTIYF.

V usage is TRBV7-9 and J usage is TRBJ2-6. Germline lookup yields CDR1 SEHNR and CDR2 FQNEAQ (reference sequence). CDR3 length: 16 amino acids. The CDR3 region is CASSLLGATGANVLTF.

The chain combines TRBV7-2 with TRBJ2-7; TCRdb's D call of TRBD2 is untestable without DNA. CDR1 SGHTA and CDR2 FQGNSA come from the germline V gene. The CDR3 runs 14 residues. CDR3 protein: CASSMTSGSPEQYF.

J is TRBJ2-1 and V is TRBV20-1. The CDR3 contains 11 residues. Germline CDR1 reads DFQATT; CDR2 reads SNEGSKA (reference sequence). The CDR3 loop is CSGEADNEQFF.

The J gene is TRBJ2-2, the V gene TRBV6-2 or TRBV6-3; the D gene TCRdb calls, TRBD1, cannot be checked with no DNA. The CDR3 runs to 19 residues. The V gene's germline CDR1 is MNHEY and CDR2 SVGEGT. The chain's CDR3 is CASSYSTLGEGANTGELFF.